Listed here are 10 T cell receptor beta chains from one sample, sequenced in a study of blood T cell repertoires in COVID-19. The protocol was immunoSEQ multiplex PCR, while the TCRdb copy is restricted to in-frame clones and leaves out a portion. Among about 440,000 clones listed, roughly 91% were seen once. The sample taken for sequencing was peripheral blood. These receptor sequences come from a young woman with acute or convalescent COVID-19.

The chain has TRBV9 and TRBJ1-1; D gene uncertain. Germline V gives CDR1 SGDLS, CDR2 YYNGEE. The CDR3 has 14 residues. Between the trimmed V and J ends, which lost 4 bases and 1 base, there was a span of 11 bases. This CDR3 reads CASSRWAGNTEAFF. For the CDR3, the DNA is TGTGCCAGCAGCCGATGGGCCGGGAACACTGAAGCTTTCTTT.

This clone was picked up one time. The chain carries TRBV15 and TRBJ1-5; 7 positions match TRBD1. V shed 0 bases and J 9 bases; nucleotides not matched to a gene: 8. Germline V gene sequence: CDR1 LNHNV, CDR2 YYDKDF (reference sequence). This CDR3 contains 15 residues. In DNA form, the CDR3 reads TGTGCCACCAGCAGAGATCTAGGGACAGCCCTGCCCCAGCATTTT. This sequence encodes CATSRDLGTALPQHF.

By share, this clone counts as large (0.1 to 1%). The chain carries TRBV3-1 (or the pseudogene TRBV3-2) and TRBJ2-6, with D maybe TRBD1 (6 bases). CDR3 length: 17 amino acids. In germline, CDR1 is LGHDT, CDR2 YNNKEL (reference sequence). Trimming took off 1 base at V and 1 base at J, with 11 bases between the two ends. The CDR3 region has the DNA TGTGCCAGCAGCCAAGGGACAGCGTGGTCTGGGGCCAACGTCCTGACTTTC. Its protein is CASSQGTAWSGANVLTF.

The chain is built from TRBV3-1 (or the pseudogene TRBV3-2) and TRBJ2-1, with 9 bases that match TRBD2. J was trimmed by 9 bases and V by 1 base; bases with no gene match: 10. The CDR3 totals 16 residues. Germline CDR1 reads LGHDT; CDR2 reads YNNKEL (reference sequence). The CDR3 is CASSQGNSGGSGEQFF. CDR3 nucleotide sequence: TGTGCCAGCAGCCAAGGTAATAGCGGGGGTTCGGGTGAGCAGTTCTTC.

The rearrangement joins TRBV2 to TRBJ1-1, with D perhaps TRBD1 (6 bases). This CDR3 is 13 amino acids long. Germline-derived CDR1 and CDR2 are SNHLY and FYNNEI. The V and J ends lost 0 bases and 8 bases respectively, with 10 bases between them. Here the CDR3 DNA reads TGTGCCAGCAGTGAAGCGGGGGCAGGGGAAGCTTTCTTT. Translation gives CASSEAGAGEAFF.

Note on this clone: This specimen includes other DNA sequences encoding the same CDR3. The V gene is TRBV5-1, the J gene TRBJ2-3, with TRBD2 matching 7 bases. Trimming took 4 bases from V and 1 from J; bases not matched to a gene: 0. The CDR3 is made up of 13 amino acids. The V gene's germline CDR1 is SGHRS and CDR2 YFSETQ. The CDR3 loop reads CASSRGGTDTQYF. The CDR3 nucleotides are TGCGCCAGCAGCCGGGGGGGCACAGATACGCAGTATTTT. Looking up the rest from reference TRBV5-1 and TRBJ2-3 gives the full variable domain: KAGVTQTPRYLIKTRGQQVTLSCSPISGHRSVSWYQQTPGQGLQFLFEYFSETQRNKGNFPGRFSGRQFSNSRSEMNVSTLELGDSALYLCASSRGGTDTQYFGPGTRLTVL.

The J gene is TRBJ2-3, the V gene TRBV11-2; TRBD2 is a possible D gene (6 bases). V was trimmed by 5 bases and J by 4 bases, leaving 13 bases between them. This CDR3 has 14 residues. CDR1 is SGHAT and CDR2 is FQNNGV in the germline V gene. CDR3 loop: CASSIHGGADTQYF. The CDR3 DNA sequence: TGTGCCAGCAGCATCCATGGAGGGGCAGATACGCAGTATTTT. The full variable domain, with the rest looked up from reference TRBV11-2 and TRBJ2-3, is EAGVAQSPRYKIIEKRQSVAFWCNPISGHATLYWYQQILGQGPKLLIQFQNNGVVDDSQLPKDRFSAERLKGVDSTLKIQPAKLEDSAVYLCASSIHGGADTQYFGPGTRLTVL.

CDR3 residues: CASSPLQWGGRNEQFF. The DNA of the CDR3 is TGTGCCAGCAGCCCCCTTCAGTGGGGGGGCCGAAATGAGCAGTTCTTC. This chain joins TRBV7-8 and TRBJ2-1; TRBD2 might be the D (7 bases). V gave up 5 bases and J gave up 7 bases, with 21 bases separating them. Germline V gives CDR1 SGHVS, CDR2 FQNEAQ. The CDR3 loop spans 16 amino acids. The entire variable domain, with the rest obtained from reference TRBV7-8 and TRBJ2-1, is as follows: GAGVSQSPRYKVAKRGQDVALRCDPISGHVSLFWYQQALGQGPEFLTYFQNEAQLDKSGLPSDRFFAERPEGSVSTLKIQRTQQEDSAVYLCASSPLQWGGRNEQFFGPGTRLTVL.

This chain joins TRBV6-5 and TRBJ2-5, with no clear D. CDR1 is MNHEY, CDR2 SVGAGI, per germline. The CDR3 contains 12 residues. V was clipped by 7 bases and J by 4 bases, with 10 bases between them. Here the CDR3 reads CASTDPGETQYF. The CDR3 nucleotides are TGTGCCAGCACCGACCCGGGAGAGACCCAGTACTTC.

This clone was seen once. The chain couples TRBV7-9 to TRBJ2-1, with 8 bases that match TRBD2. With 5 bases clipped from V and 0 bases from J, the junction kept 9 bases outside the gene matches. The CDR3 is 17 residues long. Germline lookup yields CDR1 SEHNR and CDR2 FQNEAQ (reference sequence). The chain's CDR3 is CASSRRGGLSSYNEQFF. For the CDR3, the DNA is TGTGCCAGCAGCCGCCGGGGGGGCCTAAGCTCCTACAATGAGCAGTTCTTC. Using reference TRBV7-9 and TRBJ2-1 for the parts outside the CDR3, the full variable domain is DTGVSQNPRHKITKRGQNVTFRCDPISEHNRLYWYRQTLGQGPEFLTYFQNEAQLEKSRLLSDRFSAERPKGSFSTLEIQRTEQGDSAMYLCASSRRGGLSSYNEQFFGPGTRLTVL.